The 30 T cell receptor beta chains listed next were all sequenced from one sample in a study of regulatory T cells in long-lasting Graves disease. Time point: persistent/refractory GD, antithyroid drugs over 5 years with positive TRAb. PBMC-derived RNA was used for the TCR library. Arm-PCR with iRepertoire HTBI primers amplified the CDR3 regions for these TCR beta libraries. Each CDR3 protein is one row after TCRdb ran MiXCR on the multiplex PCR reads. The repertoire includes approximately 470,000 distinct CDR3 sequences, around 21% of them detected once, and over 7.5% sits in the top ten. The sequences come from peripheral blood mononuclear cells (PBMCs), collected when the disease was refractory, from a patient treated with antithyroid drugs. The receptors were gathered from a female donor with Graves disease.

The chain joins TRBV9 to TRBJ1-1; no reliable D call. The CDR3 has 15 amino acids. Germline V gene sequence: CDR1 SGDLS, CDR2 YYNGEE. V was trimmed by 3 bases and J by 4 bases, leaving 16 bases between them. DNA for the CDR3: TGTGCCAGCAGCGCTGGATCGAAGAAGATCACTGAAGCTTTCTTT. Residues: CASSAGSKKITEAFF.

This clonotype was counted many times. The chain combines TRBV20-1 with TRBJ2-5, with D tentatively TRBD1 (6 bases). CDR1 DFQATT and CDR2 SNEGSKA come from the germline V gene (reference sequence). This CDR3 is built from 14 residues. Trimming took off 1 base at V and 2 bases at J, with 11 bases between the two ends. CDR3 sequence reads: CSARVLQGQETQYF. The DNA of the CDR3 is TGCAGTGCTAGAGTATTACAGGGTCAAGAGACCCAGTACTTC.

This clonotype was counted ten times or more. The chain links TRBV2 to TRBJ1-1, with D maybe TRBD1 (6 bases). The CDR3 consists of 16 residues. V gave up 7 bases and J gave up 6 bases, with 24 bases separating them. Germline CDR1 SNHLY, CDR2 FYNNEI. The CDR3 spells CASNSGEIGPGAEAFF. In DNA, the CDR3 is TGTGCCAGCAATTCAGGGGAGATTGGTCCCGGCGCTGAAGCTTTCTTT.

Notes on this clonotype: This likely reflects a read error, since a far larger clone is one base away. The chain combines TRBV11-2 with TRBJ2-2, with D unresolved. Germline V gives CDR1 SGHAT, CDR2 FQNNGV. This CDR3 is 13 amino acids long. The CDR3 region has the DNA TGTGCCAGCAGCTTTAGGAACGCCGGGGAGCTGTTTTTT. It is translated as CASSFRNAGELFF. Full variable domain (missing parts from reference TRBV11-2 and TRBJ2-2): EAGVAQSPRYKIIEKRQSVAFWCNPISGHATLYWYQQILGQGPKLLIQFQNNGVVDDSQLPKDRFSAERLKGVDSTLKIQPAKLEDSAVYLCASSFRNAGELFFGEGSRLTVL.

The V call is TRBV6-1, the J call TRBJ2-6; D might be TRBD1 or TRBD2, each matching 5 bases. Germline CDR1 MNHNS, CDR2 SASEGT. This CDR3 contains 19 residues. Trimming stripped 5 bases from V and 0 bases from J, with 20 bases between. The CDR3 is CASSPPRGPGGSGANVLTF. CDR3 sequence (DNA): TGTGCCAGCAGTCCGCCGAGGGGTCCAGGAGGCTCTGGGGCCAACGTCCTGACTTTC.

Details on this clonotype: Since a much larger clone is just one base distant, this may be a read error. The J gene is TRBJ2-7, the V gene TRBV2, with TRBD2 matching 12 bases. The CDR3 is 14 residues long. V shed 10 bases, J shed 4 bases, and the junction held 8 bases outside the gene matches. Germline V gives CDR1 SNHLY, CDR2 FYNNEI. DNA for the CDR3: TGTGCCAACAACCTACTAGCGGGAGGTTACGAGCAGTACTTC. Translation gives CANNLLAGGYEQYF.

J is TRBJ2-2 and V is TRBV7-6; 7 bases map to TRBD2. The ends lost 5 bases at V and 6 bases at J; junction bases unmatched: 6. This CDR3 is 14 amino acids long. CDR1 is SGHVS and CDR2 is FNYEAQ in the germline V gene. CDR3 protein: CASSHRGSAGELFF. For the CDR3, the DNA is TGTGCCAGCAGCCACCGCGGGAGTGCCGGGGAGCTGTTTTTT.

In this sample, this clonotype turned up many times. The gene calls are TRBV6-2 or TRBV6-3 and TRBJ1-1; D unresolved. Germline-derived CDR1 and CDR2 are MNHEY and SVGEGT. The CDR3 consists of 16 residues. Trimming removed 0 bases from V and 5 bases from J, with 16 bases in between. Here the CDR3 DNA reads TGTGCCAGCAGTTACTCGAGTATCAGCAGGCCTACTGAAGCTTTCTTT. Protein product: CASSYSSISRPTEAFF.

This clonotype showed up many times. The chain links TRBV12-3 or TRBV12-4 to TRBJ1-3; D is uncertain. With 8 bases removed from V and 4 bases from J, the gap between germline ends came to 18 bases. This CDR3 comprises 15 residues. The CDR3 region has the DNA TGTGCCAGCGCGTCCGGGTCAGCAAAGGGAAACACCATATATTTT. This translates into CASASGSAKGNTIYF.

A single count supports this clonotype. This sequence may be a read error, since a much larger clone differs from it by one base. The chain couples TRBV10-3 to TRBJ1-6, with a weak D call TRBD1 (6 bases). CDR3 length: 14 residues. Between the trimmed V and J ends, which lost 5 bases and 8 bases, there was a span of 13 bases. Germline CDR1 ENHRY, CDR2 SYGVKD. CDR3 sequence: CAISSDSNDSPLHF. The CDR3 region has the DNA TGTGCCATCAGTTCGGACAGCAATGATTCACCCCTCCACTTT.

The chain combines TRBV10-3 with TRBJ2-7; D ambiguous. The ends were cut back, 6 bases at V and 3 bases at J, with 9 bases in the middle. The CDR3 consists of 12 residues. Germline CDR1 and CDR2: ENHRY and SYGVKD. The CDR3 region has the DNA TGTGCCATCAGCGAGAATTACTACGAGCAGTACTTC. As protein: CAISENYYEQYF.

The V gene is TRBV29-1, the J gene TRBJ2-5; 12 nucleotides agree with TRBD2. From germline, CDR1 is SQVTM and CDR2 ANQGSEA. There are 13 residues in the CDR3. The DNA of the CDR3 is TGCAGTACAGGACTAGCGGGACAAGAGACCCAGTACTTC. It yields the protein CSTGLAGQETQYF.

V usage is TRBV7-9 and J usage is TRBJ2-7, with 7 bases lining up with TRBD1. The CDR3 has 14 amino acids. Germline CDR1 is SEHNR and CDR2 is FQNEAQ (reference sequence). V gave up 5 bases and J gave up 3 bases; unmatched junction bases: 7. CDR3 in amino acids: CASSPDGDSYEQYF. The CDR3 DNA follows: TGTGCCAGCAGCCCCGATGGGGACAGCTACGAGCAGTACTTC.

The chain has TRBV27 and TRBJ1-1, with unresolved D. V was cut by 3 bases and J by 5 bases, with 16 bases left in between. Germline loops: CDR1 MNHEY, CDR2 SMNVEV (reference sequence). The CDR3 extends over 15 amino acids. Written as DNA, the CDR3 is TGTGCCAGCAGTTTCCTTGACATAAGATGGACTGAAGCTTTCTTT. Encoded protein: CASSFLDIRWTEAFF.

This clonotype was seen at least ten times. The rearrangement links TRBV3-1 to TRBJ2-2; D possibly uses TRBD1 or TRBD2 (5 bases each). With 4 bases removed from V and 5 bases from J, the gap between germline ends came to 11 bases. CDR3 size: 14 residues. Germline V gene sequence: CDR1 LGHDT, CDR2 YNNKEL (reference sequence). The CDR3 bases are TGTGCCAGCAGCCGGGACGCACTTACCGGGGAGCTGTTTTTT. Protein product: CASSRDALTGELFF.

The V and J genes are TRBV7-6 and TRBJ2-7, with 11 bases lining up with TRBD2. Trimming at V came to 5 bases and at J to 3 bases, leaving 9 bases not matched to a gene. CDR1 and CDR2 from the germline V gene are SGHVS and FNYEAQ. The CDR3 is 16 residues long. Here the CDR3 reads CASSAPLAGGIYEQYF. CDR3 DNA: TGTGCCAGCAGCGCTCCCCTAGCGGGAGGTATCTACGAGCAGTACTTC. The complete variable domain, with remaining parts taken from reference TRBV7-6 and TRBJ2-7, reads GAGVSQSPRYKVTKRGQDVALRCDPISGHVSLYWYRQALGQGPEFLTYFNYEAQQDKSGLPNDRFSAERPEGSISTLTIQRTEQRDSAMYRCASSAPLAGGIYEQYFGPGTRLTVT.

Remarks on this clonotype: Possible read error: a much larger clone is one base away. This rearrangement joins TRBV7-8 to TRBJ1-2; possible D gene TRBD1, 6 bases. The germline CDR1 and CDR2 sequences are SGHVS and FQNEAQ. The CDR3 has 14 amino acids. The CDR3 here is CASSLFQDTGGCTF. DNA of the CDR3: TGTGCCAGCAGCCTCTTCCAGGACACGGGGGGCTGCACCTTC. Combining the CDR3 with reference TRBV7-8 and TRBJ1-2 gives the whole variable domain GAGVSQSPRYKVAKRGQDVALRCDPISGHVSLFWYQQALGQGPEFLTYFQNEAQLDKSGLPSDRFFAERPEGSVSTLKIQRTQQEDSAVYLCASSLFQDTGGCTFGSGTRLTVV.

The CDR3 DNA reads TGTGCCAGCGTGGAAATGGGGGACACCGGGGAGCTGTTTTTT. This translates into CASVEMGDTGELFF. J is TRBJ2-2 and V is TRBV28; D tentatively fits TRBD1 or TRBD2 (5 bases each). V lost 8 bases to trimming and J lost 3 bases, with 13 bases between them. The CDR3 has 14 amino acids. Germline V gives CDR1 MDHEN, CDR2 SYDVKM.

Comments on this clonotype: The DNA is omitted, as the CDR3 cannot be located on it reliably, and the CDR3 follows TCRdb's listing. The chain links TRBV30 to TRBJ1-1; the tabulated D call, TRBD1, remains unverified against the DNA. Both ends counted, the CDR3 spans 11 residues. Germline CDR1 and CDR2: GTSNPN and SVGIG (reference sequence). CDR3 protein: CAWGDGISTLF.

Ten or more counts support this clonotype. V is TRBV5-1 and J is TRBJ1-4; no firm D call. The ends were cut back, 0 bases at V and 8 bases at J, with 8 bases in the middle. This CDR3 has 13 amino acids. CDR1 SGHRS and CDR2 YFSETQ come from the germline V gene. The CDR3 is CASSLVGEEKLFF. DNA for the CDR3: TGCGCCAGCAGCTTGGTTGGGGAAGAAAAACTGTTTTTT.

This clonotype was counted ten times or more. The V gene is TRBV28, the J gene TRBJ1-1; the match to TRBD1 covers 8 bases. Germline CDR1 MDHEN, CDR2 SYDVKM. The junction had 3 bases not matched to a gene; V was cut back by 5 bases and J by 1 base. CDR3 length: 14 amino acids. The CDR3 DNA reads TGTGCCAGCAGTCCGGACAGGGCGAACACTGAAGCTTTCTTT. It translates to CASSPDRANTEAFF.

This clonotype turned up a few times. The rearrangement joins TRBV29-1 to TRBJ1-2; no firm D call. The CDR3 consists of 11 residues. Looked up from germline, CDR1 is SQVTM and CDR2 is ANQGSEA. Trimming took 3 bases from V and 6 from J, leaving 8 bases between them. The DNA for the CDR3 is TGCAGCGTTGACAGGAGGGATGGCTACACCTTC. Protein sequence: CSVDRRDGYTF.

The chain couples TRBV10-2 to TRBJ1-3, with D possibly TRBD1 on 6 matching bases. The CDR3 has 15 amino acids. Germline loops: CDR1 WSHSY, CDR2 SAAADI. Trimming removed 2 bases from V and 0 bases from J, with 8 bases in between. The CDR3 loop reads CASSEGQFSGNTIYF. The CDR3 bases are TGCGCCAGCAGTGAGGGACAGTTCTCTGGAAACACCATATATTTT.

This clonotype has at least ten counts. This chain's CDR3 is CASSLYVAAPNYGYTF. CDR3 DNA: TGTGCCAGCAGCTTATATGTTGCAGCTCCTAACTATGGCTACACCTTC. This sequence joins TRBV11-3 and TRBJ1-2, with D unresolved. The CDR3 covers 16 residues. The germline gives CDR1 SGHNT, CDR2 YENEEA. The V and J ends lost 2 bases and 0 bases respectively, with 13 bases between them.

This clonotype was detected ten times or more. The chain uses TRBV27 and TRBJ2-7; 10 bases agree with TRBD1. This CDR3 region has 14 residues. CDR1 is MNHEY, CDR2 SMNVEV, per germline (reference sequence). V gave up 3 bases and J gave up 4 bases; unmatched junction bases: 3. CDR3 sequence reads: CASSFDRGLYEQYF. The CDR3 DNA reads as TGTGCCAGCAGTTTTGACAGGGGGCTTTACGAGCAGTACTTC.

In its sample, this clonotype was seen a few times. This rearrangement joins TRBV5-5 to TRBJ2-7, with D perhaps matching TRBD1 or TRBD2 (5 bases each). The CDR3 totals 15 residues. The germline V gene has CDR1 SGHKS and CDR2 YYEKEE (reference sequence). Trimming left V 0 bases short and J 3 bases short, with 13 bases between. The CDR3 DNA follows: TGTGCCAGCAGCTTGGAGGGGCGCGGGTACTACGAGCAGTACTTC. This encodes CASSLEGRGYYEQYF.

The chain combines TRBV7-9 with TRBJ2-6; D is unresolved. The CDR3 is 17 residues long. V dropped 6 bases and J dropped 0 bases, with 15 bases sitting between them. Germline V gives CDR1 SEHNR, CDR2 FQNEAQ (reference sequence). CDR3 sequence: CASSSIASPSGANVLTF. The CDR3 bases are TGTGCCAGCAGTTCGATCGCAAGCCCCTCTGGGGCCAACGTCCTGACTTTC.

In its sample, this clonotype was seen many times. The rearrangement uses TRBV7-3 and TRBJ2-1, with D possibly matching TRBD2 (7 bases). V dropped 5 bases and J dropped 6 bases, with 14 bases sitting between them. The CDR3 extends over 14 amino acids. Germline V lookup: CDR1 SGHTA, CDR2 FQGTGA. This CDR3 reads CASSRGGALNEQFF. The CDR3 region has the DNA TGTGCCAGCAGCAGGGGGGGGGCACTCAATGAGCAGTTCTTC.

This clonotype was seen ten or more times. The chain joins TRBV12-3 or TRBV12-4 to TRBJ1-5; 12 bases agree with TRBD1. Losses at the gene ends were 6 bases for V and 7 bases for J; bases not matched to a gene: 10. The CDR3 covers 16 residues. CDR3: CASSRPGTGGGQPQHF. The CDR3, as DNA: TGTGCCAGCAGCCGCCCCGGGACAGGGGGCGGACAGCCCCAGCATTTT.

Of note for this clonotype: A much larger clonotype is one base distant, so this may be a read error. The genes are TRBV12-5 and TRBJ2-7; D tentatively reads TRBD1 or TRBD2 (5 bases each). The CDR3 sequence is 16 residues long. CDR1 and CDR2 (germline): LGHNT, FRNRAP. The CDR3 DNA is TGTGCTAGTGGTTTGAACCTCGGCACAGGAGACTACCAGCAGTACTTC. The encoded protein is CASGLNLGTGDYQQYF.